This passage covers 12 T cell receptor beta chains from one sample sequenced in a study of T cell responses to AZD1222 COVID-19 vaccine. This table comes from immunoSEQ multiplex PCR, and its TCRdb copy is limited to in-frame clones, with some not included. The repertoire holds 150,000 to 200,000 clones, around nine tenths seen once, with 1.6% in the top ten. The material sequenced was peripheral blood, taken on day 0 of AZD1222 vaccination. All receptors come from an adult in good health.

Points on this clone: One end of the junction does not line up with germline, which may come from a read error. The chain links TRBV7-7 to TRBJ1-5, with D possibly TRBD1 on 6 matching bases. The CDR3 length is 20 residues. CDR1 is SSHAT, CDR2 FNYEAQ, per germline (reference sequence). CDR3 residues: CASSQNLSRWQGPYNQPQHF. DNA for the CDR3: TGTGCTAGCAGTCAAAACTTAAGTCGGTGGCAGGGGCCCTACAATCAGCCCCAGCATTTT. Filled out from reference TRBV7-7 and TRBJ1-5, the complete variable domain reads GAGVSQSPRYKVTKRGQDVTLRCDPISSHATLYWYQQALGQGPEFLTYFNYEAQPDKSGLPSDRFSAERPEGSISTLTIQRTEQRDSAMYRCASSQNLSRWQGPYNQPQHFGDGTRLSIL.

This rearrangement joins TRBV30 to TRBJ2-3; D tentatively reads TRBD1 or TRBD2 (5 bases each). The CDR3 totals 14 residues. V dropped 0 bases and J dropped 0 bases, with 7 bases sitting between them. Germline V lookup: CDR1 GTSNPN, CDR2 SVGIG (reference sequence). The CDR3 reads CAWSVRGSTDTQYF. The DNA for the CDR3 is TGTGCCTGGAGTGTTCGGGGCAGCACAGATACGCAGTATTTT. Using reference TRBV30 and TRBJ2-3 for the parts outside the CDR3, the full variable domain is SQTIHQWPATLVQPVGSPLSLECTVEGTSNPNLYWYRQAAGRGLQLLFYSVGIGQISSEVPQNLSASRPQDRQFILSSKKLLLSDSGFYLCAWSVRGSTDTQYFGPGTRLTVL.

V and J are TRBV12-5 and TRBJ1-1; D not certain. CDR1 and CDR2 from the germline V gene are LGHNT and FRNRAP. The CDR3 contains 12 residues. Trimming removed 1 base from V and 7 bases from J, with 7 bases in between. The CDR3: CASGLGTGEAFF. As DNA, the CDR3 is TGTGCTAGTGGTTTGGGGACGGGTGAAGCTTTCTTT.

The chain joins TRBV5-8 to TRBJ1-5, with unresolved D. Germline V gene lookup returns CDR1 SGHTS and CDR2 YDEGEE. The CDR3 totals 16 residues. Trimming took 4 bases from V and 5 from J, leaving 19 bases between them. The CDR3 bases are TGTGCCAGCAGCCCAGGTCGGGTGTGGAGTCATCAGCCCCAGCATTTT. Its protein is CASSPGRVWSHQPQHF.

The V and J genes are TRBV5-1 and TRBJ2-3; D is perhaps TRBD1 or TRBD2 (6 bases each). Germline CDR1 SGHRS, CDR2 YFSETQ. V lost 0 bases and J 3 bases, leaving 20 bases between the germline ends. The CDR3 length is 18 residues. Here the CDR3 DNA reads TGCGCCAGCAGCTTGGTTACAGGGACTTCCTTTGTTACAGATACGCAGTATTTT. It translates to CASSLVTGTSFVTDTQYF.

The rearrangement uses TRBV2 and TRBJ2-3, with D tentatively TRBD1 (5 bases). V was cut by 10 bases and J by 4 bases, with 15 bases left in between. Germline-derived CDR1 and CDR2 are SNHLY and FYNNEI. CDR3 length equals 13 residues. The CDR3 sequence: CATAWEGADTQYF. DNA for the CDR3: TGTGCCACCGCCTGGGAAGGGGCAGATACGCAGTATTTT.

This chain joins TRBV19 and TRBJ1-1; D call uncertain. Germline CDR1 and CDR2: LNHDA and SQIVND (reference sequence). The CDR3 spans 10 residues. The V end lost 6 bases, the J end lost 4 bases, and 3 bases lay between the germline ends. CDR3 DNA sequence: TGTGCCAGTAGGAGCACTGAAGCTTTCTTT. Its protein product is CASRSTEAFF.

The rearrangement links TRBV11-3 to TRBJ2-3; unclear D gene. This CDR3 has 13 amino acids. Trimming removed 3 bases at V and 1 base at J, with 5 bases between. Germline V gives CDR1 SGHNT, CDR2 YENEEA. The CDR3 DNA reads as TGTGCCAGCAGCTTTCAGGGCACAGATACGCAGTATTTT. Protein: CASSFQGTDTQYF.

The chain couples TRBV19 to TRBJ2-5, with 10 bases identical to TRBD2. V shed 5 bases, J shed 6 bases, and the junction held 3 bases outside the gene matches. The CDR3 covers 13 residues. Germline V gene data show CDR1 as LNHDA and CDR2 as SQIVND (reference sequence). The CDR3 coding sequence is TGTGCCAGTAGTGCGGGACTAGCGAAGACCCAGTACTTC. Amino acid sequence: CASSAGLAKTQYF. Based on the CDR3 plus reference TRBV19 and TRBJ2-5, the full variable domain is DGGITQSPKYLFRKEGQNVTLSCEQNLNHDAMYWYRQDPGQGLRLIYYSQIVNDFQKGDIAEGYSVSREKKESFPLTVTSAQKNPTAFYLCASSAGLAKTQYFGPGTRLLVL.

This chain connects TRBV27 to TRBJ1-5; TRBD1 matches 7 bases. The junction had 9 bases not matched to a gene; V was cut back by 5 bases and J by 2 bases. This CDR3 is 16 amino acids long. The germline V gene has CDR1 MNHEY and CDR2 SMNVEV (reference sequence). CDR3 sequence: CASSDPGQKGNQPQHF. In DNA form, the CDR3 reads TGTGCCAGCAGTGATCCGGGACAGAAGGGCAATCAGCCCCAGCATTTT.

V gene TRBV27 combines with J gene TRBJ1-4; TRBD1 matches at 9 bases. V gave up 6 bases and J gave up 5 bases; unmatched junction bases: 4. Per germline, CDR1 MNHEY and CDR2 SMNVEV (reference sequence). This CDR3 comprises 14 residues. This CDR3 reads CASRTQGANEKLFF. CDR3 bases: TGTGCCAGCAGGACACAGGGGGCAAATGAAAAACTGTTTTTT.

Comment on this clone: This CDR3 is also generated by other DNA sequences in the sample. This CDR3 is CSVEGTLGNTEAFF. As DNA, the CDR3 is TGCAGCGTTGAGGGGACCCTAGGGAACACTGAAGCTTTCTTT. V is TRBV29-1 and J is TRBJ1-1, with D possibly being TRBD1 (5 bases). CDR1 is SQVTM and CDR2 is ANQGSEA in the germline V gene. V shed 3 bases and J shed 1 base, with 12 bases lying between them. The CDR3 is made up of 14 amino acids. Full variable domain (missing parts from reference TRBV29-1 and TRBJ1-1): SAVISQKPSRDICQRGTSLTIQCQVDSQVTMMFWYRQQPGQSLTLIATANQGSEATYESGFVIDKFPISRPNLTFSTLTVSNMSPEDSSIYLCSVEGTLGNTEAFFGQGTRLTVV.